This entry features one T cell receptor beta chain sequence. The target of this receptor is not known. It has no much larger one-base neighbor in the sample; base qualities were not kept. The data stem from a study of OX40 agonist ivuxolimab in advanced cancers. Looking at the study overall: Ivuxolimab, which targeted the costimulatory receptor OX40 (CD134), was an agonistic, fully human IgG2 monoclonal antibody. Intravenous ivuxolimab was administered to patients every 2 weeks at six dose levels: 0.01, 0.1, 0.3, 1.5, 3 and 10 mg/kg. Among the 52 dose-escalation patients, some 20 had hepatocellular carcinoma, 15 or so melanoma, 9 renal cell carcinoma and 9 head and neck cancer. In the dose-escalation cohort, around four fifths of patients were male, and the mean age was 60 years with a range of about 23 to 79. Prior anti-PD-1, anti-PD-L1 or anti-CTLA-4 therapy was permitted, and checkpoint inhibitors had been received by less than 45% of dose-escalation patients. Partial responses occurred in three dose-escalation patients, of whom one had hepatocellular carcinoma and two had cutaneous melanoma. Peripheral TCRbeta sequencing aimed to test whether ivuxolimab altered TCR sequence diversity and caused clonal T-cell expansion. The paper covers the monotherapy dose-escalation part of the phase I ivuxolimab trial, which included N ≈ 57 patients.

The trial excluded patients who had a history of autoimmune disease or who were on systemic immunosuppression. In every dose cohort, peripheral blood was drawn for TCR sequencing at baseline, cycle 4 day 1, and cycle 7 day 1. Samples came from an open-label, multicenter, first-in-human phase I dose-escalation trial of ivuxolimab. Adults with locally advanced or metastatic melanoma, renal cell carcinoma, hepatocellular carcinoma or head and neck squamous cell carcinoma were enrolled in the trial. Before TCR sequencing, CD4+ and CD8+ T cells were separately sorted from peripheral blood. Paper-wide results and their limitations: Antigen specificity was not determined for the clonally expanded peripheral T cells. In the 0.1-3.0 mg/kg groups, partial responders were among the patients with the lowest normalized peripheral clonal expansion, particularly in CD8+ T cells. Low levels of normalized T-cell clonal expansion were also shown by some nonresponding patients. Clonal expansion of both CD4+ and CD8+ blood T cells was observed from baseline to week 6 at doses 0.1 to 3.0 mg/kg. After ivuxolimab, expanded clones were on average more numerous among CD8+ T cells than among CD4+ T cells.

CDR1 is given as SGHRS and CDR2 as YFSETQ, both from the germline V gene. From the cysteine up to the phenylalanine, the CDR3 has a length of 16 residues. Just the 48-base CDR3 DNA is kept, in frame starting at base 1. The germline V end is reduced by 4 bases and the J end by 1 base; junction bases left unmatched: 5. Genomic DNA was isolated from the sorted cells so that the TCRbeta CDR3 region could be sequenced. The immunoSEQ Assay was used for sequencing of TCRbeta CDR3 regions. This immuneACCESS table, as held by TCRdb, lists in-frame sequences with V and J called but not all clones. Of the missing ones, under half trace to an unresolved V gene in checked studies; the others have no known cause. The sample data list about 110,000 clones, and around 93% of these were observed just once. The top ten clones comprise over 0.6% of the sample.

Specimen: CD4+ or CD8+ T cells sorted from blood, collected in a trial of the OX40 agonist ivuxolimab. The chain employs TRBV5-1 and TRBJ2-5; TRBD2 aligns with 12 central bases. This receptor was identified in an adult with an advanced solid tumor such as melanoma, head and neck, liver or kidney cancer. The DNA sequence reads TGCGCCAGCAGCCTCCAACTAGCGGGGGGCCAAGAGACCCAGTACTTC. Its translation reads: CASSLQLAGGQETQYF.